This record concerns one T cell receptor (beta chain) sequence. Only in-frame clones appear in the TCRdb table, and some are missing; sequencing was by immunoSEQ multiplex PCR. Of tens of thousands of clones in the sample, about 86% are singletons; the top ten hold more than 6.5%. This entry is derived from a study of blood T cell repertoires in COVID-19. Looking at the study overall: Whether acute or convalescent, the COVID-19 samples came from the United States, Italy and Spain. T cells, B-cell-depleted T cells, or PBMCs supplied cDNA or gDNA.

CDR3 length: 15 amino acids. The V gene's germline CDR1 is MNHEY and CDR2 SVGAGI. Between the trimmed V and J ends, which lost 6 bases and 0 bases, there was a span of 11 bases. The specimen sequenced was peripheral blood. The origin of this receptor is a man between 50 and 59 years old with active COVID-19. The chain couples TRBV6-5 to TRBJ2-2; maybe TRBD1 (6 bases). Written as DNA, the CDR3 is TGTGCCAGCAGGCGTGGGGGCGCGAACACCGGGGAGCTGTTTTTT. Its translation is CASRRGGANTGELFF.